Below, 2 T cell receptor beta chains from the same sample are listed, as sequenced in a study of T cell changes during pregnancy in multiple sclerosis. The method was immunoSEQ multiplex PCR; TCRdb's version includes in-frame clones alone and lacks a portion of them. Among 65,000 to 85,000 clones, about 90% were seen once, and the ten largest hold roughly 0.3%. Material: CD4+ T cells from peripheral blood mononuclear cells, obtained after pregnancy. Source of these receptors: a female donor with multiple sclerosis, enrolled in a pregnancy study.

The DNA of the CDR3 is TGTGCCAGCAGCTTAGGGACAGGGCACTACGAGCAGTACTTC. Translating gives CASSLGTGHYEQYF. The chain joins TRBV7-2 to TRBJ2-7, with TRBD1 matching 8 bases. V lost 1 base to trimming and J lost 3 bases; unmatched junction nucleotides: 2. The germline gives CDR1 SGHTA, CDR2 FQGNSA. This CDR3 is 14 amino acids long.

The V call is TRBV7-3, the J call TRBJ2-1; 7 bases map to TRBD1. Trimming at V came to 1 base and at J to 3 bases, leaving 3 bases not matched to a gene. The CDR3 sequence is 15 residues long. The germline gives CDR1 SGHTA, CDR2 FQGTGA. The CDR3 sequence is CASSLMAGGYNEQFF. The DNA of the CDR3 is TGTGCCAGCAGCTTAATGGCAGGGGGCTACAATGAGCAGTTCTTC.